The sequence of this T cell receptor beta chain was determined in a study of technical replicates of blood from several donors listed by TCRdb under 2017. This clone was seen only once. There is no known antigen for this receptor. It has no much larger one-base neighbor in the sample; base qualities were not kept. The library was prepared using the immunoSEQ multiplex PCR assay. Drawn from immuneACCESS, this table holds only the in-frame rearrangements with V and J called that TCRdb kept. Clones are partly lost; checked studies trace under half to an unresolved V gene and leave the rest unexplained. The sample profile shows approximately 49,000 clones; 80% to 95% of them were found once. Jointly, the top ten make up about 3.7% of the sample. V loses 0 bases of germline sequence and J loses 3 bases, and the interval between the two ends is 12 bases. The CDR3 runs 15 amino acids, cysteine and phenylalanine included. Solely the CDR3 DNA is kept, with 45 bases framed from the first base. Looking up the germline V gene yields CDR1 LGHNA and CDR2 YSLEER.

The chain is assembled from TRBV4-3 and TRBJ2-7; the D gene lacks a confident call. The sequence was obtained from a human donor in good health. Some clones in this sample may be carry-over from other donors' samples. Sequences were obtained from PBMCs. The CDR3: CASSQDLGPLYEQYF. The DNA reads as follows: TGCGCCAGCAGCCAAGATCTAGGCCCGCTCTACGAGCAGTACTTC.